The 17 T cell receptor beta chains given below trace back to one sample, sequenced in a study of blood T cell repertoires in COVID-19. The data were produced by immunoSEQ multiplex PCR, yet TCRdb's version contains in-frame clones alone and is incomplete. The table shows 250,000 or so clones, with around 85% occurring only once. The sequencing sample was made of peripheral blood. The receptor set was obtained from a man in his sixties with acute or convalescent COVID-19.

This chain links TRBV24-1 with TRBJ2-1; TRBD2 agrees at 10 bases. The CDR3 sequence is 17 residues long. CDR1 and CDR2 from the germline V gene are KGHDR and SFDVKD. V shed 3 bases and J 1 base; nucleotides not matched to a gene: 5. The CDR3 sequence is CATSDRAGGLSYNEQFF. In nucleotides, the CDR3 is TGTGCCACCAGTGATCGAGCGGGAGGGCTTTCCTACAATGAGCAGTTCTTC.

The chain carries TRBV3-1 (or the pseudogene TRBV3-2) and TRBJ1-3, with 8 positions matching TRBD1. CDR1 and CDR2 from the germline V gene are LGHDT and YNNKEL (reference sequence). This CDR3 spans 15 amino acids. V shed 4 bases, J shed 1 base, and the junction held 3 bases outside the gene matches. In DNA form, the CDR3 reads TGTGCCAGCAGCCTACGGACAGGGTCTGGAAACACCATATATTTT. Translation gives CASSLRTGSGNTIYF.

The chain recombines TRBV9 with TRBJ2-5, with D possibly being TRBD2 (5 bases). CDR1 SGDLS and CDR2 YYNGEE come from the germline V gene. V was trimmed by 1 base and J by 2 bases, leaving 12 bases between them. The CDR3 is made up of 15 amino acids. The DNA of the CDR3 is TGTGCCAGCAGCGTAAGGGCGGCGGGTCAAGAGACCCAGTACTTC. It encodes CASSVRAAGQETQYF.

This clone showed up just once. J is TRBJ1-2 and V is TRBV30; tentative D call: TRBD1 (5 bases). Germline CDR1 reads GTSNPN; CDR2 reads SVGIG (reference sequence). V shed 2 bases and J shed 4 bases, with 11 bases lying between them. The CDR3 is 13 amino acids. CDR3 bases: TGTGCCTGGAGTCTACAGGCGATCTATGGCTACACCTTC. The encoded protein is CAWSLQAIYGYTF.

The V gene is TRBV19, the J gene TRBJ1-3; D not certain. The length of the CDR3 is 15 residues. Germline CDR1 and CDR2: LNHDA and SQIVND (reference sequence). With 4 bases removed from V and 0 bases from J, the gap between germline ends came to 10 bases. CDR3 sequence: CASSNDGSSGNTIYF. The CDR3 DNA follows: TGTGCCAGTAGTAACGACGGGAGCTCTGGAAACACCATATATTTT.

This chain connects TRBV24-1 to TRBJ1-2; TRBD1 matches 7 bases. Germline V gene sequence: CDR1 KGHDR, CDR2 SFDVKD. The CDR3 covers 14 residues. Germline trimming cut 4 bases from V and 2 bases from J; bases unmatched to any gene: 3. CDR3 loop: CATSDPGGNYGYTF. CDR3 DNA sequence: TGTGCCACCAGTGACCCAGGGGGGAACTATGGCTACACCTTC.

The gene calls are TRBV28 and TRBJ2-3; 7 bases are shared with TRBD2. The CDR3 is made up of 15 amino acids. V shed 2 bases, J shed 3 bases, and the junction held 5 bases outside the gene matches. The germline V gene encodes CDR1 MDHEN and CDR2 SYDVKM. The CDR3 here is CASSLTGEGTDTQYF. For the CDR3, the DNA is TGTGCCAGCAGTTTAACGGGGGAGGGAACAGATACGCAGTATTTT.

The rearrangement joins TRBV5-1 to TRBJ2-3, with 13 bases aligning to TRBD2. Germline CDR1 is SGHRS and CDR2 is YFSETQ. Trimming at V came to 4 bases and at J to 3 bases, leaving 14 bases not matched to a gene. This CDR3 contains 19 residues. DNA for the CDR3: TGCGCCAGCAGCGTGGGACTACTAGCGGGAGGGCCGATGACAGATACGCAGTATTTT. Translated: CASSVGLLAGGPMTDTQYF. Supplemented by reference TRBV5-1 and TRBJ2-3, the full variable domain reads KAGVTQTPRYLIKTRGQQVTLSCSPISGHRSVSWYQQTPGQGLQFLFEYFSETQRNKGNFPGRFSGRQFSNSRSEMNVSTLELGDSALYLCASSVGLLAGGPMTDTQYFGPGTRLTVL.

In this sample, this clone turned up a few times. The V and J genes are TRBV28 and TRBJ1-1; a weak D match, TRBD1 (5 bases). V was pared by 2 bases and J by 11 bases, with 9 bases between. CDR3 size: 11 residues. The germline V gene has CDR1 MDHEN and CDR2 SYDVKM. CDR3 protein: CASSLVGHAFF. The DNA of the CDR3 is TGTGCCAGCAGTTTAGTGGGGCATGCTTTCTTT. The full variable domain, in which reference TRBV28 and TRBJ1-1 provide the parts outside the CDR3, is DVKVTQSSRYLVKRTGEKVFLECVQDMDHENMFWYRQDPGLGLRLIYFSYDVKMKEKGDIPEGYSVSREKKERFSLILESASTNQTSMYLCASSLVGHAFFGQGTRLTVV.

The rearrangement links TRBV4-1 to TRBJ2-2; 7 bases are a match to TRBD2. Germline loops: CDR1 MGHRA, CDR2 YSYEKL. The CDR3 loop spans 17 amino acids. The trim removed 0 bases at V and 4 bases at J, leaving 8 bases unmatched. The CDR3 spells CASSQEPSGPSTGELFF. Written as DNA, the CDR3 is TGCGCCAGCAGCCAAGAGCCTAGCGGCCCGAGCACCGGGGAGCTGTTTTTT.

The rearrangement links TRBV11-2 to TRBJ2-7; 13 bases agree with TRBD2. Unmatched junction bases numbered 10, after V lost 5 bases and J lost 0 bases. Germline V lookup: CDR1 SGHAT, CDR2 FQNNGV. This CDR3 contains 18 residues. This chain's CDR3 is CASSPAPGLAGNSYEQYF. The CDR3 nucleotides read TGTGCCAGCAGCCCAGCCCCGGGACTAGCGGGAAACTCCTACGAGCAGTACTTC.

This chain joins TRBV13 and TRBJ2-5; 9 bases align to TRBD2. Per the germline V gene, CDR1 is PRHDT and CDR2 is FYEKMQ (reference sequence). The CDR3 loop spans 14 amino acids. Trimming at V came to 4 bases and at J to 3 bases, leaving 3 bases not matched to a gene. The CDR3 DNA reads as TGTGCCAGCAGCTCGGGACTAGCCAAAGAGACCCAGTACTTC. Its protein is CASSSGLAKETQYF.

The chain carries TRBV3-1 (or the pseudogene TRBV3-2) and TRBJ2-2, with D maybe TRBD2 (6 bases). This CDR3 contains 16 residues. The V gene's germline CDR1 is LGHDT and CDR2 YNNKEL (reference sequence). With 6 bases removed from V and 2 bases from J, the gap between germline ends came to 16 bases. CDR3 DNA sequence: TGTGCCAGCAGACCCCAAAGGACTATAAACACCGGGGAGCTGTTTTTT. It is translated as CASRPQRTINTGELFF.

The V gene is TRBV12-3 or TRBV12-4, the J gene TRBJ2-7, with 8 bases aligning to TRBD1. The CDR3 runs to 13 residues. Unmatched junction bases numbered 5, after V lost 3 bases and J lost 7 bases. The CDR3 DNA sequence: TGTGCCAGCAGTTTCAGACAGGGGAGAGAGCAGTACTTC. It is translated as CASSFRQGREQYF.

V is TRBV24-1 and J is TRBJ1-5, with D tentatively TRBD1 (6 bases). V was shortened by 3 bases and J by 0 bases, with 8 bases between the two germline ends. Germline V lookup: CDR1 KGHDR, CDR2 SFDVKD. There are 15 residues in the CDR3. CDR3 region: CATSDPGDSNQPQHF. For the CDR3, the DNA is TGTGCCACCAGTGATCCAGGGGATAGCAATCAGCCCCAGCATTTT.

This sequence joins TRBV27 and TRBJ2-6; no clear D gene. The CDR3 totals 14 residues. Trimming cost V 4 bases and J 0 bases, with 4 bases left between them. Germline V gene sequence: CDR1 MNHEY, CDR2 SMNVEV (reference sequence). CDR3 region: CASSWASGANVLTF. For the CDR3, the DNA is TGTGCCAGCAGTTGGGCCTCTGGGGCCAACGTCCTGACTTTC.

V gene TRBV27 combines with J gene TRBJ2-2; D possibly corresponds to TRBD2 (5 bases). Trimming stripped 4 bases from V and 0 bases from J, with 12 bases between. This CDR3 spans 16 amino acids. CDR1 and CDR2 from the germline V gene are MNHEY and SMNVEV (reference sequence). As DNA, the CDR3 is TGTGCCAGCAGTTGGGAGCGGCGGACGAACACCGGGGAGCTGTTTTTT. Its protein is CASSWERRTNTGELFF.